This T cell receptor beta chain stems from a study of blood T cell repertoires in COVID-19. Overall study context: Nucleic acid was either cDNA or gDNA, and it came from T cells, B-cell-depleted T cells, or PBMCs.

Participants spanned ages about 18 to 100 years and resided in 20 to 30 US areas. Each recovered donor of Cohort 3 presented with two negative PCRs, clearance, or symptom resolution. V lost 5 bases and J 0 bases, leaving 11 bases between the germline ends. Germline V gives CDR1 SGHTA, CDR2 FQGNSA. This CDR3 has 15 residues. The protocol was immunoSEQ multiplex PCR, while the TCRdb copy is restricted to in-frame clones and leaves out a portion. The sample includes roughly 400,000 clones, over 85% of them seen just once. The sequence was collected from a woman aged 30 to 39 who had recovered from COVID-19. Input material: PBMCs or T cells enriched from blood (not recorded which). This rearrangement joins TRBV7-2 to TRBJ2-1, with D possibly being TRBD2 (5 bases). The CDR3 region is CASSQDSRSYNEQFF. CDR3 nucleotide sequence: TGTGCCAGCAGCCAGGACTCTCGCTCCTACAATGAGCAGTTCTTC.